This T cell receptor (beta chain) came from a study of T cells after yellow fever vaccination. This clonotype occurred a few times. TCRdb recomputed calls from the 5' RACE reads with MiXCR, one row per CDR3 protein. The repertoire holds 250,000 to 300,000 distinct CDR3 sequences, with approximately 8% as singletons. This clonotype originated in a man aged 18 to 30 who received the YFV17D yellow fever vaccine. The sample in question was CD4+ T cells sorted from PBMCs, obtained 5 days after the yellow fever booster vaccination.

CDR3 in DNA: TGCGCCAGCAGCTCCCGAGGACTAGCGGGGAATGAGCAGTTCTTC. It translates to CASSSRGLAGNEQFF. The rearrangement joins TRBV5-1 to TRBJ2-1; TRBD2 aligns across 12 bases. Unmatched junction bases numbered 5, after V lost 3 bases and J lost 7 bases. Germline assignment: CDR1 SGHRS and CDR2 YFSETQ. This CDR3 spans 15 amino acids. Based on the CDR3 plus reference TRBV5-1 and TRBJ2-1, the full variable domain is KAGVTQTPRYLIKTRGQQVTLSCSPISGHRSVSWYQQTPGQGLQFLFEYFSETQRNKGNFPGRFSGRQFSNSRSEMNVSTLELGDSALYLCASSSRGLAGNEQFFGPGTRLTVL.